The clone carrying this T cell receptor (beta chain) has a count of ten or more. The target antigen is unknown. This sample is part of a study of spatial heterogeneity in lung cancer. Study overall: In the raw reads, each unique TCR and UMI combination was present more than ten times on average.

Trimming took off 2 bases at V and 3 bases at J, with 15 bases between the two ends. The V gene's germline CDR1 is SGHDT and CDR2 YYEEEE. The CDR3 has 16 amino acids. Time point described: sample taken at primary tumor resection. The authors sequenced whole RNA from tumor, nontumor lung or frozen PBMC without sorting. Single TCR cDNA molecules each had their own unique molecular identifier. TCRdb redid the calling of the 5' RACE reads with MiXCR, one entry per CDR3 protein. The repertoire has about 61,000 distinct CDR3 sequences, 6.3% of them found once; the top ten carry over 12%. Study findings and constraints: TCRs found ubiquitously expanded in tumor appeared in blood more at resection than at follow-up.

The source material was PBMCs, sampled at surgery. The chain carries TRBV5-6 and TRBJ1-5; the D is unclear. The origin of this receptor is a female donor with early-stage non-small cell lung cancer. CDR3 residues: CASSFGVSAINQPQHF. The CDR3 DNA reads TGTGCCAGCAGCTTTGGGGTGAGCGCCATCAATCAGCCCCAGCATTTT. Drawing the rest from reference TRBV5-6 and TRBJ1-5, the complete variable domain is DAGVTQSPTHLIKTRGQQVTLRCSPKSGHDTVSWYQQALGQGPQFIFQYYEEEERQRGNFPDRFSGHQFPNYSSELNVNALLLGDSALYLCASSFGVSAINQPQHFGDGTRLSIL.